This T cell receptor (beta chain) was recovered during a study of beta chain features in type 1 diabetes (dated by TCRdb to the late 2010s). With regard to the full study: Mean age, gender distribution, total cell number and subset yield did not differ between patients and healthy donors. A total of some 100,000,000 sorted cells were examined across all samples, and a strong correlation was observed between cell number per subset and RNA yield. The study compared the TCRB repertoires of sorted circulating CD4+ T cell subsets in recently diagnosed type 1 diabetes patients with those in matched healthy donors. Regulatory and stem cell-like memory subsets were isolated from only 8 patients and roughly eight healthy donors, whereas naive and central memory subsets came from all 30 or so donors. General study outcomes and caveats: Type 1 diabetes patients showed a moderate but significant shortening of TCRB CDR3 length in all four CD4+ subsets. PCR might favor shorter templates, but patient and control samples were amplified and corrected together, so any skew would affect both groups equally. Naive, central memory and regulatory TCRB repertoires appeared to be more alike among patients than among healthy donors. HLA sub-analyses involved small numbers of individuals, so any influence of HLA type on TCRB rearrangement remained unresolved. Patients with type 1 diabetes made fewer insertions and deleted more nucleotides at VDJ recombination sites, implying thymic rearrangement abnormalities. Sequencing cDNA rather than genomic DNA could over-represent highly expressing activated cells, although activation and CD3 levels did not differ between groups.

Each donor gave one peripheral blood draw, approximately 110 mL on average, collected into heparinised tubes. Using a panel that included CD45RO, CCR7, CD25, CD127, CD95 and CD27, naive, central memory, regulatory and stem cell-like memory CD4+ T cells were sorted on a BD FACSAria II. All sorted populations exceeded 95% purity. PBMCs were isolated right away by Lymphoprep density gradient centrifugation and were stained directly, without culture. So that batch effects would be minimized, each experiment stained and sorted samples in pairs, pairing one healthy donor with one patient. The cysteine opens and the phenylalanine closes a CDR3 of 15 amino acids. Just CDR3 DNA is preserved here, 45 bases in frame from base 1. V is reduced by 1 base and J by 4 bases, leaving a spacing of 13 bases between them. Reading the germline V gene (reference sequence) gives CDR1 LNHDA and CDR2 SQIVND. The entire isolated RNA was reverse transcribed using the High Capacity cDNA Reverse Transcription Kit, and thus expressed TCRB transcripts were sequenced. Naive, central memory and regulatory T cell samples underwent deep immunoSEQ sequencing, averaging about 3.57 million total reads per sample. Sorted cells were lysed in RLT buffer, and RNA was extracted using DNase-treated RNeasy Micro or Mini kits according to cell number. To prevent cross-contamination, each cell subset was processed individually, whereas patient and healthy donor samples were processed jointly. TCRB sequences were amplified from cDNA with the immunoSEQ multiplex PCR, producing 87-bp fragments spanning the CDR3 region. The amplicons were sequenced using the Illumina HiSeq platform. The study's processing was this. PCR bias was computationally corrected using synthetic template baselines, reads within Hamming distance 2 were collapsed, and singletons that could not be merged were discarded. Reads were aligned to IMGT to assign V, D and J genes, CDR3 length, and insertions or deletions at six rearrangement sites. Within each subset, clonotype counts were normalized to the number of sorted cells before true diversity and Gini coefficients were calculated with the tcR R package. The overlap coefficient, calculated on TCRB nucleotide sequences, was used to measure repertoire sharing. As a proxy for the pre-selection repertoire, out-of-frame TCRB sequences from naive cells were analyzed. TCRdb holds this immuneACCESS table with in-frame rearrangements only. Some clones are missing; in checked studies, unresolved V genes explain under half, and the rest has no known cause. The V and J calls and clone size were taken over from that table, and D and trimming were inferred from the DNA. The sample includes 600,000 to 700,000 clones, with 13% observed a single time. 0.02% to 0.025% of the sample is taken by the ten largest.

Details on this clone: There is no known antigen for this receptor. The record has no base qualities; no much larger clone is one base away.

The sequence came from a man aged 18 to 29 with type 1 diabetes. The V and J segments used are TRBV19 and TRBJ1-2, and possibly TRBD1, on 5 matching bases. Specimen: naive CD4+ T cells from blood. This specimen's cell subset or site label, interpreted: true naive CD4+ T cells. The CDR3 protein: CASSIGPQDRYGYTF. The sequenced DNA: TGTGCCAGTAGTATAGGTCCACAGGACCGCTATGGCTACACCTTC.